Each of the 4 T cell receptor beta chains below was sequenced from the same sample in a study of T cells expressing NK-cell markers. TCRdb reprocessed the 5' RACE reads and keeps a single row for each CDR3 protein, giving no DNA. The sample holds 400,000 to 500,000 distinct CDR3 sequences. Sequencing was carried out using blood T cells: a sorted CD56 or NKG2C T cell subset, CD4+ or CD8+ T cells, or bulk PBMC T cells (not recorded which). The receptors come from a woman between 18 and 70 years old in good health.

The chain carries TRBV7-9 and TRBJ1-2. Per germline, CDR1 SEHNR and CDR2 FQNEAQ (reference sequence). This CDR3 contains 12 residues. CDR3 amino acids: CASSLDFYGYTF.

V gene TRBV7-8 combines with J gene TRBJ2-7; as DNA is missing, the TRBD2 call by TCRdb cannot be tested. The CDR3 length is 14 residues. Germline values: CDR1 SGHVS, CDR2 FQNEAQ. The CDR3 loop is CASSPPAGNREQYF.

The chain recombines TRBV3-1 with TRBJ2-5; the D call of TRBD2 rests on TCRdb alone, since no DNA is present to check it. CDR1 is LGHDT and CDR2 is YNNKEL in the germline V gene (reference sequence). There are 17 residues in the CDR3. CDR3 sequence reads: CASSPSPGRGGKETQYF.

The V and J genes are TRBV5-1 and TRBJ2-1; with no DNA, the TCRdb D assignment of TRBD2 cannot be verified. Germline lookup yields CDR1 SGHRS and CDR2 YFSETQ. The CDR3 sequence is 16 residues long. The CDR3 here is CASTKATGLGLDVQFF.